This TCR beta chain was recovered during a study of T cell responses to AZD1222 COVID-19 vaccine. Study-wide findings and caveats: Two doses of AZD1222 preceded a rise in Spike-specific TCR breadth and depth. Every sample of the repertoires postdated the peak T cell response. Per reports, nearly half of all spike-specific TCRs target regions that are unmutated in variants.

Generated by immunoSEQ multiplex PCR, the TCRdb table keeps only in-frame clones and is missing some. Of 95,000 to 100,000 clones listed, 90% are singletons. Comment on this clone: Its target is not known.

This material consisted of peripheral blood, taken on day 0 of AZD1222 vaccination. The source is an adult in good health.

This CDR3 is CASSHEQSYEQYF. DNA for the CDR3: TGTGCCAGCAGCCACGAGCAAAGCTACGAGCAGTACTTC. The chain links TRBV3-1 (or the pseudogene TRBV3-2) to TRBJ2-7; no reliable D call. V lost 3 bases to trimming and J lost 3 bases, with 9 bases between them. The V gene's germline CDR1 is LGHDT and CDR2 YNNKEL (reference sequence). This CDR3 region has 13 residues.